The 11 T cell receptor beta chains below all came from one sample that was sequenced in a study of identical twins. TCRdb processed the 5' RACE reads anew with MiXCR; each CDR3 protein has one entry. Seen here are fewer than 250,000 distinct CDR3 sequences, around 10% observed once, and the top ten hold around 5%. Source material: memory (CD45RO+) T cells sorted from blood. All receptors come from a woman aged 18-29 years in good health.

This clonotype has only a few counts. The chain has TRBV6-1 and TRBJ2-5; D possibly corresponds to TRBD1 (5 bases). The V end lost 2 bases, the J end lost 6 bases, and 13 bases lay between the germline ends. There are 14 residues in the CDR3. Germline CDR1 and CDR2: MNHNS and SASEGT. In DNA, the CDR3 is TGTGCCAGCAGTGAACTCCAAAGGGGAAAGACCCAGTACTTC. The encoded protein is CASSELQRGKTQYF.

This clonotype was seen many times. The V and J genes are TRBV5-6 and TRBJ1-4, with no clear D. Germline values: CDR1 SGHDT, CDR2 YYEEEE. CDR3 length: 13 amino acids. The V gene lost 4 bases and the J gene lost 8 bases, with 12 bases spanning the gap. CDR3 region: CASSQVLEEKLFF. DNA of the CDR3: TGTGCCAGCAGCCAGGTTTTGGAGGAAAAACTGTTTTTT. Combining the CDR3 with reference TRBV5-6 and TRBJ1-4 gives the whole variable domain DAGVTQSPTHLIKTRGQQVTLRCSPKSGHDTVSWYQQALGQGPQFIFQYYEEEERQRGNFPDRFSGHQFPNYSSELNVNALLLGDSALYLCASSQVLEEKLFFGSGTQLSVL.

DNA for the CDR3: TGTGCCAGCAGCAGCAGACAGGGCATGAACACTGAAGCTTTCTTT. It is translated as CASSSRQGMNTEAFF. This sequence joins TRBV7-9 and TRBJ1-1; 7 bases are shared with TRBD1. The CDR3 has 15 amino acids. Germline V gene lookup returns CDR1 SEHNR and CDR2 FQNEAQ (reference sequence). With 5 bases clipped from V and 0 bases from J, the junction kept 6 bases outside the gene matches.

CDR3 DNA sequence: TGTGCCAGCAGTCTACGCCCCGAGATTAACTATGGCTACACCTTC. Protein product: CASSLRPEINYGYTF. The chain carries TRBV6-5 and TRBJ1-2; D is unresolved. CDR3 length equals 15 residues. The V gene lost 5 bases and the J gene lost 1 base, with 14 bases spanning the gap. Germline lookup yields CDR1 MNHEY and CDR2 SVGAGI.

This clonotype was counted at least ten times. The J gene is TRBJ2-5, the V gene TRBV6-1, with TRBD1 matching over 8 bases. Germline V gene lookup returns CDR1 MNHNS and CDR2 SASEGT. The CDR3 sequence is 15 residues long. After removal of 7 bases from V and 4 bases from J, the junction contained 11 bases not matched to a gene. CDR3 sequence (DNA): TGTGCCAGCACCATGGCAGGGGGCATAGTAGAGACCCAGTACTTC. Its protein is CASTMAGGIVETQYF.

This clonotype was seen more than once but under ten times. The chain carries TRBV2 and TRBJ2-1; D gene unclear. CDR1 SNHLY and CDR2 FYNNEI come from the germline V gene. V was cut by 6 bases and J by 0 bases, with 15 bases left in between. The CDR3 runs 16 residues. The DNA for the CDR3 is TGTGCCAGCAGCCTCGGACGGGCCGACTCCTACAATGAGCAGTTCTTC. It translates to CASSLGRADSYNEQFF.

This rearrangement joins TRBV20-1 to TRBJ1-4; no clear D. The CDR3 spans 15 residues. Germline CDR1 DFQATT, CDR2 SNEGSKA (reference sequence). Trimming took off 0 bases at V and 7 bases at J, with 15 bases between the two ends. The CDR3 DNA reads TGCAGTGCTAGAGATCAGCGGGCATTTGGTGAAAAACTGTTTTTT. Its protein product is CSARDQRAFGEKLFF.

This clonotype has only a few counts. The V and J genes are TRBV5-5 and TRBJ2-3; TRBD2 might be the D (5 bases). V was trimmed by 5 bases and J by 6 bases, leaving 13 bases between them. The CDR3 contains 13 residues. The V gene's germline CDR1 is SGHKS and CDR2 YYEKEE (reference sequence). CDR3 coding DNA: TGTGCCAGCAGTCGGACTTTAGGGGATACGCAGTATTTT. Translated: CASSRTLGDTQYF.

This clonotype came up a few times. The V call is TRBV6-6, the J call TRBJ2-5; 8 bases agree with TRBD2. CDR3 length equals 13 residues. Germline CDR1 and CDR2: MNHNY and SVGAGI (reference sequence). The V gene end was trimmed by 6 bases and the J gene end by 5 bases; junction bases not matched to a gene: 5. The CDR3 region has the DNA TGTGCCAGCAGCTCGGGGGGGTGGGAGACCCAGTACTTC. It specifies CASSSGGWETQYF.

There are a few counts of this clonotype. The chain's CDR3 is CASRTSGDLTDTQYF. In DNA, the CDR3 is TGCGCCAGCCGGACTAGCGGGGATCTCACAGATACGCAGTATTTT. J is TRBJ2-3 and V is TRBV5-1, with TRBD2 matching over 12 bases. After removal of 7 bases from V and 2 bases from J, the junction contained 5 bases not matched to a gene. This CDR3 is 15 amino acids long. Germline V lookup: CDR1 SGHRS, CDR2 YFSETQ.

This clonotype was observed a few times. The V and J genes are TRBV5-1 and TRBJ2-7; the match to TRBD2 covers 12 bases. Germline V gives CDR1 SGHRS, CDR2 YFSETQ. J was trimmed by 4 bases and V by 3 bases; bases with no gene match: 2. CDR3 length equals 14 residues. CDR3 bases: TGCGCCAGCAGCTCCGGGACTAGCGGGTACGAGCAGTACTTC. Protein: CASSSGTSGYEQYF.